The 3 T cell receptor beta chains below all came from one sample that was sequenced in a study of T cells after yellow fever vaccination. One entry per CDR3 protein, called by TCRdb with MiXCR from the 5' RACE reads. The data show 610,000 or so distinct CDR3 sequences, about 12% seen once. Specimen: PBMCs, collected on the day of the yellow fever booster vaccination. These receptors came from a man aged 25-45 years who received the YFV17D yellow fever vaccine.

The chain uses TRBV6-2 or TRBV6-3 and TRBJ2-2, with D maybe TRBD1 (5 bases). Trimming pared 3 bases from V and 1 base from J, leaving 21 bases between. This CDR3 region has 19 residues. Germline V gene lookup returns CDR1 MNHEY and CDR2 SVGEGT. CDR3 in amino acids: CASSYSSFWGRMNTGELFF. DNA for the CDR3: TGTGCCAGCAGTTATTCAAGCTTTTGGGGCCGAATGAACACCGGGGAGCTGTTTTTT.

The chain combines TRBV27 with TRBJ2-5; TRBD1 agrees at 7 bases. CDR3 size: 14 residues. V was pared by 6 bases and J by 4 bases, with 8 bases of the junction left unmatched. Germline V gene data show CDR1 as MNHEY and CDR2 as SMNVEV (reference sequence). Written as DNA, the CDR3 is TGTGCCAGCAGCCCCCAGACAGGGAGAGAGACCCAGTACTTC. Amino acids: CASSPQTGRETQYF.

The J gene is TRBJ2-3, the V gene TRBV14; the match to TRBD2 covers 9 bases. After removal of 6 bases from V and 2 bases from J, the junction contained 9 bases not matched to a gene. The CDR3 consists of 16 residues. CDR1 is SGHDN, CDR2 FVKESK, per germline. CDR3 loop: CASSSGTSPFTDTQYF. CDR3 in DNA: TGTGCCAGCAGTTCCGGGACTAGCCCCTTCACAGATACGCAGTATTTT.